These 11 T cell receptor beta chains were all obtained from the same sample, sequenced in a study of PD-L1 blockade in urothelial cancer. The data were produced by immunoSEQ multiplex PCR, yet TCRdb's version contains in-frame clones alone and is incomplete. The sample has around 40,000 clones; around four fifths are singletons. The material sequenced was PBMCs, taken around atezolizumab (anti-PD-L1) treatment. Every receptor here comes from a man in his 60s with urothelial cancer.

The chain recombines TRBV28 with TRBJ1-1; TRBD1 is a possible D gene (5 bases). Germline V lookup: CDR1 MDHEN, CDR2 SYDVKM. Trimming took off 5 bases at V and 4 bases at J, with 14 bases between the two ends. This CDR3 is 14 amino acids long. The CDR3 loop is CASSPPHRPTEAFF. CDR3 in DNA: TGTGCCAGCAGTCCACCTCACAGGCCCACTGAAGCTTTCTTT.

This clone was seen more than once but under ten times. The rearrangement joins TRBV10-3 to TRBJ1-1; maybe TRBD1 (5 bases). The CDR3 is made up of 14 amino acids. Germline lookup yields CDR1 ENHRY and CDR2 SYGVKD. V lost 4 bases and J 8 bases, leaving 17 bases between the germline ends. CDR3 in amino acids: CAISVGRVTKEAFF. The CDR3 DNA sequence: TGTGCCATCAGTGTGGGCAGGGTCACAAAAGAAGCTTTCTTT.

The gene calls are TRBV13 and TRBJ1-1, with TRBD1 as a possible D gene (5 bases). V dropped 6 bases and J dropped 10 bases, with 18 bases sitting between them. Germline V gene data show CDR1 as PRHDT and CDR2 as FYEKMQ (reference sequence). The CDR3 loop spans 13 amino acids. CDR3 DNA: TGTGCCAGCAGTTTGGGACGGGGGATCGGAGCTTTCTTT. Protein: CASSLGRGIGAFF. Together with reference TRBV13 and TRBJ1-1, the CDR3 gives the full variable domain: AAGVIQSPRHLIKEKRETATLKCYPIPRHDTVYWYQQGPGQDPQFLISFYEKMQSDKGSIPDRFSAQQFSDYHSELNMSSLELGDSALYFCASSLGRGIGAFFGQGTRLTVV.

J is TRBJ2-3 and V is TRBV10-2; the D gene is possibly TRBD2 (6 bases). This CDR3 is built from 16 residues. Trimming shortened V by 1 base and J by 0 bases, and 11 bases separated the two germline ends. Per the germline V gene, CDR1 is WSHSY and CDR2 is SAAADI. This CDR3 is CASSEWAGRSTDTQYF. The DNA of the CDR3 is TGCGCCAGCAGTGAGTGGGCGGGGAGGAGCACAGATACGCAGTATTTT.

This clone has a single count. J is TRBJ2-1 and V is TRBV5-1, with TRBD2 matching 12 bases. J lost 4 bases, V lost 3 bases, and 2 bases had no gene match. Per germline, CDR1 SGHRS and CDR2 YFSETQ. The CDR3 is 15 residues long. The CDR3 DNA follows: TGCGCCAGCAGCTCTAGCGGGGGGGCATACAATGAGCAGTTCTTC. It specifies CASSSSGGAYNEQFF. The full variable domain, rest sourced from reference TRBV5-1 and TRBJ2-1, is KAGVTQTPRYLIKTRGQQVTLSCSPISGHRSVSWYQQTPGQGLQFLFEYFSETQRNKGNFPGRFSGRQFSNSRSEMNVSTLELGDSALYLCASSSSGGAYNEQFFGPGTRLTVL.

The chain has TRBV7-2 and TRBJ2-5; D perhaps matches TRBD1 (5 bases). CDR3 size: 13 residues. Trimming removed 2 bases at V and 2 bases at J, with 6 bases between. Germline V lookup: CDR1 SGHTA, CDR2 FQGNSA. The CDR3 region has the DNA TGTGCCAGCAGCTTACAGGGTCAAGAGACCCAGTACTTC. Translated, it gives CASSLQGQETQYF.

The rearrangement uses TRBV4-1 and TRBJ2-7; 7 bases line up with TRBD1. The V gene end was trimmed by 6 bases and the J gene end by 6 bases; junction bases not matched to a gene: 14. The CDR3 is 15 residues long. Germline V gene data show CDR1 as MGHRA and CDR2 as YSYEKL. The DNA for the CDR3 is TGCGCCAGCAGTGGAAGACAGGGAAGGACGCTCGAGCAGTACTTC. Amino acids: CASSGRQGRTLEQYF.

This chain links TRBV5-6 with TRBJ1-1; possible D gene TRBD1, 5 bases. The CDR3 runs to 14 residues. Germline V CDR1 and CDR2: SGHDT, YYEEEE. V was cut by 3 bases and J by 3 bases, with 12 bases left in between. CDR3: CASSWGGVDTEAFF. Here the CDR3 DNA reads TGTGCCAGCAGCTGGGGGGGGGTCGACACTGAAGCTTTCTTT.

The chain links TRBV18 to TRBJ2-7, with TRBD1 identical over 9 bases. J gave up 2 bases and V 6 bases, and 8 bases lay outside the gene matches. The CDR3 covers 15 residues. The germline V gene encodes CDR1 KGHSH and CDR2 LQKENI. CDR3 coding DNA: TGTGCCAGCTCTCCTGGGACAGGGCCAACCTACGAGCAGTACTTC. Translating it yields CASSPGTGPTYEQYF.

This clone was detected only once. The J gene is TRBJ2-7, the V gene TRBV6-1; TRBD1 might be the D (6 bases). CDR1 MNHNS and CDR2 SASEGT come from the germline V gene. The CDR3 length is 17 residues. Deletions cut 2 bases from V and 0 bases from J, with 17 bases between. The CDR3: CASSETSRDTSSYEQYF. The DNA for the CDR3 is TGTGCCAGCAGTGAAACCTCACGGGACACTTCCTCCTACGAGCAGTACTTC.

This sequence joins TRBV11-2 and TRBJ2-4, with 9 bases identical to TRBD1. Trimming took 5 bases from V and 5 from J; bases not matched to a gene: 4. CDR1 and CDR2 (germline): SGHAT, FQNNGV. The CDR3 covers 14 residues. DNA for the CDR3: TGTGCCAGCAGCCCCAGGACAGGGGAAAACATTCAGTACTTC. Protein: CASSPRTGENIQYF.